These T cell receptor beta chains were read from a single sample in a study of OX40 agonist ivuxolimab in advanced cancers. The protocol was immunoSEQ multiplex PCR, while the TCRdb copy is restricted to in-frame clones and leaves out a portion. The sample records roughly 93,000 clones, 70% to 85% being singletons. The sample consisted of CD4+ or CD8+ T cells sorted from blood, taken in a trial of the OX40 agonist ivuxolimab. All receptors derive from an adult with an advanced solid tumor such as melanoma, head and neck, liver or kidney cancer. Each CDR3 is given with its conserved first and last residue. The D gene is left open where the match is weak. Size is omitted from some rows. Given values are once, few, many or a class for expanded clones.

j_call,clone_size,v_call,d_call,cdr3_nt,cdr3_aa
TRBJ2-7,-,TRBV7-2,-,TGTGCCAGCAGCTTAGGATCAGGAAGATACGAGCAGTACTTC,CASSLGSGRYEQYF
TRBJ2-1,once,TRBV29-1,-,TGCAGCGTTGACTCAACTGACTCCTACAATGAGCAGTTCTTC,CSVDSTDSYNEQFF
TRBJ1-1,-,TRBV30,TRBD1,TGTGCCGCCCGGACAGGGATTAACACTGAAGCTTTCTTT,CAARTGINTEAFF
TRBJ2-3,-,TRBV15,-,TGTGCCACCAGCAGAGATATTGCGACGAGCACAGATACGCAGTATTTT,CATSRDIATSTDTQYF
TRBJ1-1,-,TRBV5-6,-,TGTGCCAGCGGCAGGGGTATGAACACTGAAGCTTTCTTT,CASGRGMNTEAFF
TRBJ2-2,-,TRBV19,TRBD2,TGTGCCAGTAGTATACGGGGGGAGGTCGGGGAGCTGTTTTTT,CASSIRGEVGELFF
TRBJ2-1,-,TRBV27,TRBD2,TGTGCCAGCAGTCTAGATCTAGCGGGGCTGTTCTACAATGAGCAGTTCTTC,CASSLDLAGLFYNEQFF
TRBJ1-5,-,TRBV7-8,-,TGTGCCAGCAGCTTAGAACGGTCTAAAAGCAATCAGCCCCAGCATTTT,CASSLERSKSNQPQHF
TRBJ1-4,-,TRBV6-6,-,TGTGCCAGCAGCCCTGGAAATAATGAAAAACTGTTTTTT,CASSPGNNEKLFF
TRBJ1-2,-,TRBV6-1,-,TGTGCCAGCAGTGAAGGGAGCGGGGAGGCTGGCTACACCTTC,CASSEGSGEAGYTF
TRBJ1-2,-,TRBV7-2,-,TGTGCCAGCAGCTTAGCGGGCAGGGAGGATGGCTACACCTTC,CASSLAGREDGYTF
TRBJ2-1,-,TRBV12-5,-,TGTGCTAGTGGTTTGAGCGGGAATGAGCAGTTCTTC,CASGLSGNEQFF
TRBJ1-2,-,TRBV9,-,TGTGCCAGCAGCCCTAGGGACACCTATGGCTACACCTTC,CASSPRDTYGYTF
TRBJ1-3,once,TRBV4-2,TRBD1,TGTGCCAGCAGCGACCGACAGGGGGAAGGAAACACCATATATTTT,CASSDRQGEGNTIYF
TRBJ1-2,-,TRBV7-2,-,TGTGCCAGCAGCCCGCAGGGTCCTGGCTACACCTTC,CASSPQGPGYTF
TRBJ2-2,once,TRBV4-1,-,TGCGCCAGCAGCCAAGAAAGGCGGCGGGACGGCGGGGAGCTGTTTTTT,CASSQERRRDGGELFF